The rows below give T cell receptor beta chains drawn from one sample of a study of blood T cell repertoires in COVID-19. Using immunoSEQ multiplex PCR, the repertoire was profiled, and TCRdb retains in-frame clones only, with some absent. The data show 65,000 to 70,000 clones, about 80% seen once. Source material: peripheral blood. All receptors come from a human donor in a cohort sampled during active COVID-19. The CDR3 runs from the conserved cysteine through the conserved F or W. The size entry is marked missing in some rows and otherwise reads once, few, many or a size class.

>NA|TRBV6-6|TRBJ1-3
CASTGQGRVTIYF
>few|TRBV15|TRBJ2-1
CATSRAPTGYNEQFF
>NA|TRBV6-2/TRBV6-3|TRBJ2-5
CASSSGTAQETQYF
>NA|TRBV19|TRBJ1-6
CASKGQGRNSPLHF
>NA|TRBV25-1|TRBJ2-7
CASSELRDASYEQYF
>NA|TRBV28|TRBJ1-2
CASSTGLKGTNGYTF
>NA|TRBV5-5|TRBJ1-2
CASSRPGQGIYGYTF
>NA|TRBV25-1|TRBJ2-5
CASSASRQETQYF
>few|TRBV19|TRBJ2-2
CASSLLGQGKANTGELFF
>NA|TRBV5-6|TRBJ1-2
CASSVNRANYGYTF